This T cell receptor (beta chain) was identified in a study of neurological immune-mediated disorders. Study-level points and caveats: Multiple sclerosis, the disease with the least TCR clonal expansion, fell below healthy controls, whereas HTLV-1-associated myelopathy showed the most.

The count of this clonotype is one. What it binds is not known. This may come from a read error, since a much larger clone is one base off. Stored at -80 C, 2 million PBMCs were the source of the unsorted libraries. The authors produced cDNA by 5'RACE using 10-nucleotide random UMIs. Per sequencing run, 15-18 subjects together gave over 170 million TCR-beta sequences. TCRdb processed the 5' RACE reads anew with MiXCR; each CDR3 protein has one entry. The sample has about 46,000 distinct CDR3 sequences; 10% are singletons. Sequenced: PBMCs. The sequence derives from a man aged 70 or older with HTLV-1-associated myelopathy (HAM/TSP).

The CDR3 loop is CASNLHGAYEQYF. The DNA for the CDR3 is TGCGCCAGCAACTTACACGGAGCCTACGAGCAGTACTTC. The genes are TRBV5-1 and TRBJ2-7; D is unclear. The CDR3 length is 13 residues. Per germline, CDR1 SGHRS and CDR2 YFSETQ. V was clipped by 6 bases and J by 2 bases, with 12 bases between them.